These 11 T cell receptor beta chains were all obtained from the same sample, sequenced in a study of T cell changes during pregnancy in multiple sclerosis (dated by TCRdb to between 2018 and 2020). Preparation of the library involved the immunoSEQ multiplex PCR assay. TCRdb took over this immuneACCESS table, retaining in-frame rearrangements with V and J assigned. Such tables are incomplete; in checked studies, under half of the missing clones stem from an unresolved V gene, and the remainder is unexplained. Within this sample are about 110,000 clones, with more than 85% of them counted one time only. Jointly, the top ten make up 3.5% of the sample. The sequenced sample was peripheral blood, obtained after pregnancy. The source is a female donor with multiple sclerosis, enrolled in a pregnancy study.

The V call is TRBV6-5, the J call TRBJ2-5, with 7 bases aligning to TRBD2. Germline CDR1 is MNHEY and CDR2 is SVGAGI. The CDR3 is 15 amino acids. V shed 6 bases, J shed 2 bases, and the junction held 9 bases outside the gene matches. The CDR3 DNA sequence: TGTGCCAGCAGCCTCGGGAGGAGCCTACAAGAGACCCAGTACTTC. Translation gives CASSLGRSLQETQYF.

The gene calls are TRBV19 and TRBJ2-3; 9 nucleotides line up with TRBD2. Germline V gene lookup returns CDR1 LNHDA and CDR2 SQIVND (reference sequence). This CDR3 comprises 16 residues. The ends lost 6 bases at V and 3 bases at J; junction bases unmatched: 10. CDR3 coding DNA: TGTGCCAGTAGCAACCCCCGGACTAGCGCGACAGATACGCAGTATTTT. It yields the protein CASSNPRTSATDTQYF.

J is TRBJ2-7 and V is TRBV5-1; D remains unclear. V was pared by 5 bases and J by 3 bases, with 6 bases between. Germline V CDR1 and CDR2: SGHRS, YFSETQ. CDR3 length equals 11 residues. CDR3 sequence reads: CASRRDYEQYF. The DNA of the CDR3 is TGCGCCAGCAGACGAGACTACGAGCAGTACTTC.

The rearrangement joins TRBV5-1 to TRBJ1-6, with a tentative D call TRBD1 (5 bases). Germline CDR1 and CDR2: SGHRS and YFSETQ. Trimming left V 0 bases short and J 7 bases short, with 11 bases between. This CDR3 region has 15 residues. In nucleotides, the CDR3 is TGCGCCAGCAGCTTGGCGGGGGTTGAAAATTCACCCCTCCACTTT. This codes for CASSLAGVENSPLHF.

This chain links TRBV30 with TRBJ1-2; D is uncertain. Per the germline V gene, CDR1 is GTSNPN and CDR2 is SVGIG (reference sequence). This CDR3 has 14 residues. V was shortened by 0 bases and J by 0 bases, with 8 bases between the two germline ends. The CDR3 protein is CAWSVPGANYGYTF. CDR3 bases: TGTGCCTGGAGTGTTCCGGGAGCTAACTATGGCTACACCTTC.

The V call is TRBV5-4, the J call TRBJ2-1; weak D call: TRBD2 (6 bases). Germline V gives CDR1 SGHNT, CDR2 YYREEE (reference sequence). The CDR3 spans 15 residues. Deletions cut 1 base from V and 2 bases from J, with 10 bases between. The DNA of the CDR3 is TGTGCCAGCAGCTTGTTCGGGGGACCCTACAATGAGCAGTTCTTC. It is translated as CASSLFGGPYNEQFF.

This sequence joins TRBV5-1 and TRBJ1-4, with a tentative D call TRBD1 (5 bases). The CDR3 spans 15 residues. Trimming removed 6 bases at V and 0 bases at J, with 12 bases between. Germline values: CDR1 SGHRS, CDR2 YFSETQ. CDR3 DNA sequence: TGCGCCAGCACCCCCCGGGGGGCAACTAATGAAAAACTGTTTTTT. Translated, it gives CASTPRGATNEKLFF.

This clone showed up just once. The J gene is TRBJ2-3, the V gene TRBV19, with D maybe TRBD1 (5 bases). This CDR3 is built from 13 residues. V was shortened by 6 bases and J by 6 bases, with 13 bases between the two germline ends. Germline values: CDR1 LNHDA, CDR2 SQIVND (reference sequence). The CDR3 nucleotides are TGTGCCAGTAGCTGGGGCCCTGGGGATACGCAGTATTTT. Translated: CASSWGPGDTQYF.

J is TRBJ1-6 and V is TRBV7-9, with 10 nucleotides matching TRBD1. CDR1 SEHNR and CDR2 FQNEAQ come from the germline V gene (reference sequence). The CDR3 runs 16 residues. Unmatched junction bases numbered 7, after V lost 4 bases and J lost 7 bases. The DNA for the CDR3 is TGTGCCAGCAGCTCAACGGACAGGGGGGGGAATTCACCCCTCCACTTT. Encoded protein: CASSSTDRGGNSPLHF.

V is TRBV27 and J is TRBJ1-2, with no clear D. CDR1 MNHEY and CDR2 SMNVEV come from the germline V gene (reference sequence). CDR3 length equals 13 residues. Trimming pared 3 bases from V and 3 bases from J, leaving 8 bases between. CDR3 residues: CASSLSPYYGYTF. Written as DNA, the CDR3 is TGTGCCAGCAGTTTGTCCCCGTACTATGGCTACACCTTC.

This rearrangement joins TRBV5-1 to TRBJ2-3; perhaps TRBD1 as D (7 bases). CDR3 length: 15 amino acids. Trimming removed 4 bases at V and 6 bases at J, with 18 bases between. Germline V lookup: CDR1 SGHRS, CDR2 YFSETQ. As DNA, the CDR3 is TGCGCCAGCAGCCCGGACCCCAGGGGGAGGGATACGCAGTATTTT. Its translation is CASSPDPRGRDTQYF.